Each of the 19 T cell receptor beta chains below was sequenced from the same sample in a study of blood T cells in healthy people across ages. Sample-barcoded 5' priming and a J-beta primer mix drove a second PCR of about 6 to 12 cycles. From the 5' RACE reads, TCRdb called clonotypes with MiXCR, one entry per CDR3 protein. Seen here are roughly 1.4 million distinct CDR3 sequences, 59% observed once, and the top ten hold about 6.7%. Sequences were obtained from blood. These receptors all stem from a man aged 18 to 35 in good health.

This chain links TRBV20-1 with TRBJ1-4; D possibly corresponds to TRBD1 (5 bases). Germline V CDR1 and CDR2: DFQATT, SNEGSKA (reference sequence). Trimming pared 2 bases from V and 5 bases from J, leaving 12 bases between. This CDR3 has 14 amino acids. The CDR3 loop is CSARSARVNEKLFF. CDR3 in DNA: TGCAGTGCTAGATCGGCCAGGGTGAATGAAAAACTGTTTTTT.

This chain uses TRBV12-3 or TRBV12-4 with TRBJ1-6; the D gene is possibly TRBD1 (6 bases). The CDR3 consists of 16 residues. The V end lost 5 bases, the J end lost 9 bases, and 20 bases lay between the germline ends. The CDR3 DNA sequence: TGTGCCAGCAGTAAATACGGACAAGGGGGTTCTTCACCCCTCCACTTT. Translation gives CASSKYGQGGSSPLHF.

This sequence joins TRBV6-6 and TRBJ2-4; D possibly corresponds to TRBD1 (6 bases). Gene TRBJ2-7 matches the end of the DNA better, so the J call may be wrong. From germline, CDR1 is MNHNY and CDR2 SVGAGI (reference sequence). The CDR3 covers 15 residues. The CDR3 DNA reads TGTGCCAGCATATACTCCGTGGCAGGGGTTTACGAGCAGTACTTC. It codes for CASIYSVAGVYEQYF.

The V gene is TRBV6-5, the J gene TRBJ2-7; 12 bases match TRBD2. The CDR3 consists of 17 residues. Looked up from germline, CDR1 is MNHEY and CDR2 is SVGAGI. V shed 4 bases and J 7 bases; nucleotides not matched to a gene: 14. The CDR3 sequence: CASSFLRLAGEYNEQYF. The CDR3 nucleotides are TGTGCCAGCAGTTTCCTCCGACTAGCGGGAGAGTACAATGAGCAGTACTTC.

The V call is TRBV3-1, the J call TRBJ2-7; the match to TRBD2 covers 7 bases. CDR1 is LGHDT and CDR2 is YNNKEL in the germline V gene (reference sequence). The J segment lost 4 bases and the V segment lost 2 bases, leaving 5 bases of the junction unmatched. The CDR3 has 14 amino acids. CDR3 in DNA: TGTGCCAGCAGCCAACGAACTAGCGAATACGAGCAGTACTTC. Its protein is CASSQRTSEYEQYF.

This clonotype was detected once. This chain connects TRBV7-6 to TRBJ2-7; 9 bases align to TRBD2. Germline V lookup: CDR1 SGHVS, CDR2 FNYEAQ. CDR3 size: 16 residues. Trimming at V came to 1 base and at J to 2 bases, leaving 6 bases not matched to a gene. The CDR3, as DNA: TGTGCCAGCAGCTTAGGTCCTAGCGGGACCACCTACGAGCAGTACTTC. Residues: CASSLGPSGTTYEQYF.

This sequence joins TRBV4-2 and TRBJ1-4; TRBD1 aligns across 7 bases. From germline, CDR1 is LGHNA and CDR2 YNFKEQ. The CDR3 has 17 amino acids. V was clipped by 0 bases and J by 8 bases; unmatched bases: 12. CDR3 loop: CASSQDVPSQGEEKLFF. The CDR3 DNA is TGTGCCAGCAGCCAAGATGTTCCCAGTCAGGGGGAGGAAAAACTGTTTTTT.

The chain has TRBV4-1 and TRBJ2-1; D call uncertain. Germline CDR1 is MGHRA and CDR2 is YSYEKL. This CDR3 region has 19 residues. Trimming stripped 1 base from V and 2 bases from J, with 21 bases between. The CDR3 loop is CASSQGPSGRTNPYNEQFF. In DNA form, the CDR3 reads TGCGCCAGCAGCCAAGGGCCCTCCGGGCGCACAAACCCCTACAATGAGCAGTTCTTC.

This clonotype was found a few times. The rearrangement links TRBV15 to TRBJ2-7, with D perhaps matching TRBD1 or TRBD2 (6 bases each). Looked up from germline, CDR1 is LNHNV and CDR2 is YYDKDF (reference sequence). The CDR3 runs 13 residues. Trimming shortened V by 3 bases and J by 9 bases, and 15 bases separated the two germline ends. CDR3 coding DNA: TGTGCCACCAGCAGGGGGGCCCGGGAGCTGCAGTACTTC. Amino acids: CATSRGARELQYF.

The J gene is TRBJ2-1, the V gene TRBV3-1, with 11 nucleotides matching TRBD2. The CDR3 has 20 amino acids. The V and J ends lost 4 bases and 0 bases, in that order; junction bases with no gene match: 14. Germline V CDR1 and CDR2: LGHDT, YNNKEL (reference sequence). DNA for the CDR3: TGTGCCAGCAGCCTTCGGACTAGCGGGCGCACAAAAAGCTCCTACAATGAGCAGTTCTTC. It codes for CASSLRTSGRTKSSYNEQFF.

The chain joins TRBV29-1 to TRBJ1-2; TRBD1 is a possible D gene (5 bases). V was trimmed by 7 bases and J by 3 bases, leaving 21 bases between them. CDR3 length: 15 residues. The germline V gene has CDR1 SQVTM and CDR2 ANQGSEA. The CDR3 DNA reads as TGCAGCGCGGCGGCCGGGGGAGTCCTGGACTATGGCTACACCTTC. Translated, it gives CSAAAGGVLDYGYTF.

The chain links TRBV5-1 to TRBJ2-1; TRBD2 matches 8 bases. V shed 3 bases, J shed 15 bases, and the junction held 20 bases outside the gene matches. The CDR3 extends over 16 amino acids. Germline CDR1 SGHRS, CDR2 YFSETQ. CDR3 nucleotide sequence: TGCGCCAGCAGCTACCCCGAGGGGCGGAGCGGGAGTTCTCTGTTCTTC. Amino acid sequence: CASSYPEGRSGSSLFF.

This clonotype was observed a single time. The CDR3 coding sequence is TGTGCCAGCAGCTTAGTTGTCGTAGCGGGAGAGGGGGGGGCCTACAATGAGCAGTTCTTC. It specifies CASSLVVVAGEGGAYNEQFF. V usage is TRBV7-9 and J usage is TRBJ2-1; 9 nucleotides match TRBD2. CDR3 length: 20 amino acids. The V gene's germline CDR1 is SEHNR and CDR2 FQNEAQ (reference sequence). J lost 2 bases, V lost 1 base, and 15 bases had no gene match.

This chain links TRBV19 with TRBJ2-7; 11 bases are a match to TRBD2. The CDR3 is 17 residues long. Germline V gene lookup returns CDR1 LNHDA and CDR2 SQIVND (reference sequence). J gave up 2 bases and V 5 bases, and 11 bases lay outside the gene matches. In DNA, the CDR3 is TGTGCCAGTAGTTTTCATCCCGGGACTAGCGGACCCTACGAGCAGTACTTC. This gives the protein CASSFHPGTSGPYEQYF.

The chain combines TRBV20-1 with TRBJ2-4; 7 bases agree with TRBD2. With the DNA end fitting TRBJ2-7 better, the J assignment may be wrong. CDR1 and CDR2 from the germline V gene are DFQATT and SNEGSKA (reference sequence). CDR3 size: 14 residues. The CDR3 reads CSVSETSSPHEQYF. CDR3 coding DNA: TGCAGTGTTTCAGAGACTAGCTCCCCCCACGAGCAGTACTTC.

The rearrangement joins TRBV6-1 to TRBJ2-7; TRBD1 might be the D (6 bases). The CDR3 loop spans 14 amino acids. Germline CDR1 is MNHNS and CDR2 is SASEGT. Trimming removed 6 bases at V and 2 bases at J, with 14 bases between. The CDR3 region has the DNA TGTGCCAGCAGGCCGGGACAAATCGCCTACGAGCAGTACTTC. Residues: CASRPGQIAYEQYF.

This chain links TRBV27 with TRBJ2-7; D is uncertain. CDR1 MNHEY and CDR2 SMNVEV come from the germline V gene (reference sequence). The CDR3 covers 12 residues. With 4 bases removed from V and 7 bases from J, the gap between germline ends came to 11 bases. The CDR3 nucleotides are TGTGCCAGCAGTTCGGCCGCTCGAGAGCAGTACTTC. Amino acids: CASSSAAREQYF.

The V and J genes are TRBV7-8 and TRBJ2-6; D unresolved. The CDR3 loop spans 13 amino acids. Looked up from germline, CDR1 is SGHVS and CDR2 is FQNEAQ. V was shortened by 3 bases and J by 5 bases, with 5 bases between the two germline ends. The CDR3 sequence: CASSLIRANVLTF. CDR3 nucleotide sequence: TGTGCCAGCAGCTTGATCCGGGCCAACGTCCTGACTTTC.

The rearrangement links TRBV4-3 to TRBJ1-2; D not resolved. V was clipped by 1 base and J by 4 bases, with 10 bases between them. Per germline, CDR1 LGHNA and CDR2 YSLEER. The CDR3 spans 14 residues. The CDR3, as DNA: TGCGCCAGCAGCCAAGCACGACACCTCTATGGCTACACCTTC. Its protein product is CASSQARHLYGYTF.